These 3 T cell receptor beta chains share one sample of origin, sequenced in a study of glioma-infiltrating T cells. The iRepertoire nested amplicon-rescue multiplex PCR amplified TCR alpha and beta CDR3s from RNA. TCRdb re-called the multiplex PCR reads with MiXCR, one entry per CDR3 protein. The sample includes more than 300,000 distinct CDR3 sequences, around 38% seen only once; the top ten take around 12%. Sample: glioma tissue, nonneoplastic brain tissue, or PBMCs (not recorded which). The receptors here all came from a human donor with low-grade glioma or glioblastoma, undergoing nonglioma brain surgery, or in good health (not recorded which).

In this sample, this clonotype turned up many times. V usage is TRBV27 and J usage is TRBJ2-7; 10 positions agree with TRBD1. This CDR3 is 14 amino acids long. In germline, CDR1 is MNHEY, CDR2 SMNVEV (reference sequence). Losses at the gene ends were 5 bases for V and 3 bases for J; bases not matched to a gene: 4. CDR3 nucleotide sequence: TGTGCCAGCAGTCGACAGGGGGCTCTCTACGAGCAGTACTTC. It translates to CASSRQGALYEQYF.

This rearrangement joins TRBV27 to TRBJ2-1, with 10 bases that match TRBD1. The CDR3 runs 14 residues. Germline loops: CDR1 MNHEY, CDR2 SMNVEV (reference sequence). The trim removed 7 bases at V and 11 bases at J, leaving 11 bases unmatched. The CDR3: CASNTGQGFNKQFF. Here the CDR3 DNA reads TGTGCCAGCAATACGGGACAGGGGTTTAATAAGCAGTTCTTC.

As for this clonotype: This may come from a read error, since a much larger clone is one base off. The chain is built from TRBV6-2 or TRBV6-3 and TRBJ1-1; D possibly corresponds to TRBD1 (5 bases). V lost 4 bases, J lost 5 bases, and 23 bases lay in between. Germline CDR1 is MNHEY and CDR2 is SVGEGT. The CDR3 totals 17 residues. DNA for the CDR3: TGTGCCAGCAGTTCCCTGCTAGGGGCGAGGGCTACGACTGAAGCTTTCTTT. The encoded protein is CASSSLLGARATTEAFF.